The present TCR beta chain was sequenced within a study of Graves' ophthalmopathy and Graves' hyperthyroidism. RNA transcripts served as template for amplifying TCR beta CDR3 sequences. In the first round, RT-PCR was carried out with HTBI primers, and a multiplex PCR formed the second round. MiXCR, applied by TCRdb to the multiplex PCR reads, yields one record per CDR3 protein. The data hold hundreds of thousands of distinct CDR3 sequences, with roughly 15% observed a single time. Looked up from germline, CDR1 is MNHEY and CDR2 is SVGEGT. With 0 bases removed from V and 9 bases from J, the gap between germline ends came to 12 bases. This CDR3 is built from 14 residues.

The TCR was taken from a woman aged 18-30 years with stable Graves' hyperthyroidism. Material for sequencing was peripheral blood. The rearrangement links TRBV6-2 or TRBV6-3 to TRBJ1-5, with D possibly matching TRBD1 (5 bases). The CDR3 sequence: CASSYSGEEWPQHF. In DNA form, the CDR3 reads TGTGCCAGCAGTTACTCGGGGGAAGAATGGCCCCAGCATTTT.